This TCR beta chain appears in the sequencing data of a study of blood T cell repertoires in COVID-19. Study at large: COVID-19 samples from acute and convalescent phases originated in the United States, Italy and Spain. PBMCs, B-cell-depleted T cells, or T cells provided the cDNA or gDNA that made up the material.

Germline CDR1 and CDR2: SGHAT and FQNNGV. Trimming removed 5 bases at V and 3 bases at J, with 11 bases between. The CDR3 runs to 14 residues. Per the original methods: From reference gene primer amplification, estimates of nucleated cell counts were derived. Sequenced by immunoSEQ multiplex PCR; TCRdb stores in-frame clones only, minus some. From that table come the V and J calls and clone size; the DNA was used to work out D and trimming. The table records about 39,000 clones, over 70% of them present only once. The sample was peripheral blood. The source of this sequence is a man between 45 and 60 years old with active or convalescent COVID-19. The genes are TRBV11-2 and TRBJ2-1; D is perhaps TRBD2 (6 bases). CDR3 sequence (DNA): TGTGCCAGCAGCCGCGGGACTTACTACAATGAGCAGTTCTTC. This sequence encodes CASSRGTYYNEQFF.